This TCR beta chain originates from a study of blood T cells in healthy people across ages. Whole-study results and caveats: The study could not conclusively compare naive and antigen-experienced cells, given its unsorted PBMCs. Unknown CMV status may confound age-related changes in expanded clones.

J gave up 6 bases and V 4 bases, and 2 bases lay outside the gene matches. This CDR3 has 13 residues. The germline gives CDR1 SQVTM, CDR2 ANQGSEA. Points on this clonotype: Its antigen is not known.

Isolation of PBMCs gave at least 6.5 million cells per sample. Next came a second PCR, run for about 7 to 12 cycles, which used a sample-barcoded 5' primer along with a J-beta primer mix. Each single sample gave us at least 2.5 million CDR3-containing paired-end reads. In TCRdb, the 5' RACE reads were re-called with MiXCR into one record per CDR3 protein. The table lists around 970,000 distinct CDR3 sequences, just over 50% of them singletons. The sequence came from a woman aged 55-75 years in good health. The chain recombines TRBV29-1 with TRBJ2-1; 11 bases fit TRBD2. Material: blood. The CDR3 DNA sequence: TGCAGCGTTGTTGGACTAGCGGGCAATGAGCAGTTCTTC. It is translated as CSVVGLAGNEQFF.